The 24 T cell receptor beta chains presented below share a single source sample, sequenced in a study of CD8 T cells in Susac syndrome. An amount of RNA that ranged from roughly 0.5 to 1 ug was reverse transcribed with random hexamers. TCRdb itself ran the immunoSEQ multiplex PCR reads through MiXCR, one entry per CDR3 protein. This sample yields some 150,000 distinct CDR3 sequences, of which 90% to 95% are seen a single time; around 0.21% belongs to the top ten. Sequencing input: CD8+ T cells from PBMCs. The receptor set was obtained from a human donor with multiple sclerosis.

This rearrangement joins TRBV7-9 to TRBJ2-1; TRBD1 or TRBD2 may be the D gene (5 bases each). This CDR3 contains 14 residues. CDR1 SEHNR and CDR2 FQNEAQ come from the germline V gene (reference sequence). V lost 10 bases, J lost 7 bases, and 20 bases lay in between. CDR3 nucleotide sequence: TGTGCCATCTACTTAGAGGCCAGGGAGAATGAGCAGTTCTTC. Residues: CAIYLEARENEQFF.

This clonotype has a single count. The chain is built from TRBV15 and TRBJ1-1, with TRBD1 matching 11 bases. The length of the CDR3 is 17 residues. The junction had 9 bases not matched to a gene; V was cut back by 0 bases and J by 6 bases. CDR1 and CDR2 from the germline V gene are LNHNV and YYDKDF (reference sequence). DNA of the CDR3: TGTGCCACCAGCAGAGATCGAAGGGCGGGACAGGGGGCTGAAGCTTTCTTT. It translates to CATSRDRRAGQGAEAFF.

This clonotype was observed once. This chain uses TRBV2 with TRBJ1-2, with TRBD1 as a possible D gene (6 bases). CDR3 length: 12 amino acids. Germline V gives CDR1 SNHLY, CDR2 FYNNEI. V dropped 6 bases and J dropped 4 bases, with 9 bases sitting between them. The CDR3 DNA reads as TGTGCCAGCAGAACAGGGCTCTATGGCTACACCTTC. This gives the protein CASRTGLYGYTF.

The V call is TRBV6-1, the J call TRBJ2-5, with 12 positions matching TRBD2. Germline CDR1 and CDR2: MNHNS and SASEGT. V gave up 6 bases and J gave up 0 bases; unmatched junction bases: 8. This CDR3 has 17 amino acids. For the CDR3, the DNA is TGTGCCAGCAGACCGACTAGCGGGGGAGTGTACCAAGAGACCCAGTACTTC. Encoded protein: CASRPTSGGVYQETQYF.

The chain links TRBV28 to TRBJ1-5, with D possibly being TRBD1 (6 bases). The CDR3 has 15 amino acids. The V and J ends lost 2 bases and 7 bases respectively, with 15 bases between them. The germline gives CDR1 MDHEN, CDR2 SYDVKM. The DNA of the CDR3 is TGTGCCAGCAGTTTAGGTCAGGGGTATAGACAGCCCCAGCATTTT. This gives the protein CASSLGQGYRQPQHF.

The chain uses TRBV19 and TRBJ2-1; D is possibly TRBD1 (6 bases). CDR1 and CDR2 (germline): LNHDA, SQIVND (reference sequence). The V gene lost 7 bases and the J gene lost 6 bases, with 10 bases spanning the gap. This CDR3 has 12 amino acids. The DNA for the CDR3 is TGTGCCAGTAAGTCAGGGGTCAATGAGCAGTTCTTC. This encodes CASKSGVNEQFF.

This chain joins TRBV28 and TRBJ1-1, with D possibly TRBD1 on 5 matching bases. Germline loops: CDR1 MDHEN, CDR2 SYDVKM. The CDR3 is 15 residues long. V shed 7 bases and J shed 3 bases, with 18 bases lying between them. CDR3 region: CASNLRQRIYTEAFF. DNA of the CDR3: TGTGCCAGCAACTTACGACAGAGAATATACACTGAAGCTTTCTTT.

The chain couples TRBV7-9 to TRBJ2-5, with 8 bases identical to TRBD2. V trimming: 3 bases; J trimming: 2 bases; junction bases outside the gene matches: 5. This CDR3 is built from 15 residues. The V gene's germline CDR1 is SEHNR and CDR2 FQNEAQ (reference sequence). The CDR3 DNA reads TGTGCCAGCAGCTTGCCGAGCGGGGGACAAGAGACCCAGTACTTC. Protein: CASSLPSGGQETQYF.

The rearrangement uses TRBV7-9 and TRBJ1-4; no definite D call. CDR1 is SEHNR and CDR2 is FQNEAQ in the germline V gene (reference sequence). The CDR3 loop spans 13 amino acids. V was shortened by 2 bases and J by 4 bases, with 5 bases between the two germline ends. The CDR3 sequence is CASSLPVNEKLFF. In nucleotides, the CDR3 is TGTGCCAGCAGCTTACCAGTTAATGAAAAACTGTTTTTT. Supplemented by reference TRBV7-9 and TRBJ1-4, the full variable domain reads DTGVSQNPRHKITKRGQNVTFRCDPISEHNRLYWYRQTLGQGPEFLTYFQNEAQLEKSRLLSDRFSAERPKGSFSTLEIQRTEQGDSAMYLCASSLPVNEKLFFGSGTQLSVL.

The chain recombines TRBV29-1 with TRBJ2-7; no clear D. CDR3 length: 15 residues. From germline, CDR1 is SQVTM and CDR2 ANQGSEA. V lost 1 base and J lost 2, with 15 bases in between. CDR3 region: CSVEVVKAATYEQYF. CDR3 DNA: TGCAGCGTTGAAGTTGTAAAGGCGGCGACCTACGAGCAGTACTTC.

V and J are TRBV30 and TRBJ2-5; 8 nucleotides line up with TRBD1. The CDR3 totals 15 residues. V shed 0 bases, J shed 2 bases, and the junction held 5 bases outside the gene matches. Germline CDR1 reads GTSNPN; CDR2 reads SVGIG (reference sequence). CDR3 amino acids: CAWSVSRTGQETQYF. CDR3 bases: TGTGCCTGGAGTGTTAGTCGGACAGGGCAAGAGACCCAGTACTTC.

This clonotype was observed once. The chain links TRBV5-6 to TRBJ1-5; 7 nucleotides line up with TRBD1. The CDR3 spans 13 residues. Germline V gene data show CDR1 as SGHDT and CDR2 as YYEEEE. J lost 6 bases, V lost 0 bases, and 0 bases had no gene match. The CDR3 sequence is CASSLGTGQPQHF. The CDR3 DNA sequence: TGTGCCAGCAGCTTGGGGACAGGTCAGCCCCAGCATTTT.

This sequence joins TRBV14 and TRBJ2-1; 8 nucleotides match TRBD2. V shed 1 base, J shed 10 bases, and the junction held 3 bases outside the gene matches. CDR1 is SGHDN and CDR2 is FVKESK in the germline V gene. The CDR3 is 13 residues long. This CDR3 reads CASSQVGLAEQFF. The CDR3 DNA reads as TGTGCCAGCAGCCAAGTCGGACTAGCAGAGCAGTTCTTC.

The genes are TRBV7-9 and TRBJ2-1, with 7 nucleotides matching TRBD1. V gave up 3 bases and J gave up 5 bases; unmatched junction bases: 7. Germline V gives CDR1 SEHNR, CDR2 FQNEAQ (reference sequence). The CDR3 loop spans 15 amino acids. The CDR3 nucleotides are TGTGCCAGCAGCTTCAACCATCAGGGGGACAATGAGCAGTTCTTC. This codes for CASSFNHQGDNEQFF.

The genes are TRBV29-1 and TRBJ2-2, with TRBD2 as a possible D gene (5 bases). Deletions cut 1 base from V and 5 bases from J, with 20 bases between. The CDR3 covers 17 residues. Germline CDR1 SQVTM, CDR2 ANQGSEA. The CDR3 DNA is TGCAGCGTTGAAGCGGCGGTCCCGACCTCGGGGACCGGGGAGCTGTTTTTT. Its protein product is CSVEAAVPTSGTGELFF.

J is TRBJ1-1 and V is TRBV5-1, with 8 bases fitting TRBD1. Germline V gene data show CDR1 as SGHRS and CDR2 as YFSETQ. The V gene end was trimmed by 4 bases and the J gene end by 1 base; junction bases not matched to a gene: 21. CDR3 length: 20 amino acids. CDR3 amino acids: CASSPDLPLRGQATNTEAFF. CDR3 nucleotides: TGCGCCAGCAGCCCTGACCTTCCCCTAAGGGGACAGGCAACGAACACTGAAGCTTTCTTT.

The chain carries TRBV10-3 and TRBJ2-7; TRBD2 is a possible D gene (6 bases). Trimming stripped 5 bases from V and 5 bases from J, with 16 bases between. There are 14 residues in the CDR3. CDR1 is ENHRY, CDR2 SYGVKD, per germline. The CDR3 coding sequence is TGTGCCATCAGTCCGGCGGGGACGTCCCACGAGCAGTACTTC. It translates to CAISPAGTSHEQYF.

This rearrangement joins TRBV20-1 to TRBJ1-5; tentative D call: TRBD1 (6 bases). CDR1 and CDR2 from the germline V gene are DFQATT and SNEGSKA (reference sequence). The CDR3 spans 14 residues. The ends were cut back, 6 bases at V and 1 base at J, with 13 bases in the middle. CDR3 residues: CSAPGDWSNQPQHF. Here the CDR3 DNA reads TGCAGTGCCCCAGGGGATTGGAGCAATCAGCCCCAGCATTTT.

The chain links TRBV5-6 to TRBJ2-3, with 8 bases matching TRBD1. Germline CDR1 and CDR2: SGHDT and YYEEEE. V shed 0 bases, J shed 4 bases, and the junction held 4 bases outside the gene matches. The CDR3 contains 15 residues. In DNA, the CDR3 is TGTGCCAGCAGCTTGGCCAGGGGGCTAGCAGATACGCAGTATTTT. Encoded protein: CASSLARGLADTQYF.

The chain joins TRBV28 to TRBJ1-2, with 9 bases aligning to TRBD1. V shed 6 bases and J 8 bases; nucleotides not matched to a gene: 7. The germline CDR1 and CDR2 sequences are MDHEN and SYDVKM. CDR3 length equals 13 residues. The CDR3 protein is CASRSGTGTGYTF. For the CDR3, the DNA is TGTGCCAGCAGATCCGGGACAGGGACAGGCTACACCTTC.

V gene TRBV27 combines with J gene TRBJ1-6; D gene ambiguous. This CDR3 has 13 residues. Germline V lookup: CDR1 MNHEY, CDR2 SMNVEV (reference sequence). V was shortened by 4 bases and J by 7 bases, with 8 bases between the two germline ends. Here the CDR3 DNA reads TGTGCCAGCAGTTCTACTCAAAATTCACCCCTCCACTTT. Its translation: CASSSTQNSPLHF.

The V and J genes are TRBV2 and TRBJ2-7; TRBD1 agrees at 12 bases. V was clipped by 3 bases and J by 4 bases; unmatched bases: 7. Germline CDR1 SNHLY, CDR2 FYNNEI. This CDR3 contains 16 residues. The CDR3 DNA is TGTGCCAGCAGTGACTTCGCGGGACAGGGGGCTTACGAGCAGTACTTC. Protein product: CASSDFAGQGAYEQYF. Drawing the rest from reference TRBV2 and TRBJ2-7, the complete variable domain is EPEVTQTPSHQVTQMGQEVILRCVPISNHLYFYWYRQILGQKVEFLVSFYNNEISEKSEIFDDQFSVERPDGSNFTLKIRSTKLEDSAMYFCASSDFAGQGAYEQYFGPGTRLTVT.

The V gene is TRBV28, the J gene TRBJ2-5; D is tentatively TRBD1 or TRBD2 (6 bases each). The CDR3 loop spans 15 amino acids. Germline CDR1 is MDHEN and CDR2 is SYDVKM. Between the trimmed V and J ends, which lost 2 bases and 2 bases, there was a span of 12 bases. The CDR3 bases are TGTGCCAGCAGTTTACCCACAGGGACTCAAGAGACCCAGTACTTC. As protein: CASSLPTGTQETQYF. Full variable domain (remainder filled in from reference TRBV28 and TRBJ2-5): DVKVTQSSRYLVKRTGEKVFLECVQDMDHENMFWYRQDPGLGLRLIYFSYDVKMKEKGDIPEGYSVSREKKERFSLILESASTNQTSMYLCASSLPTGTQETQYFGPGTRLLVL.

V and J are TRBV30 and TRBJ2-7; either TRBD1 or TRBD2 may fit D (6 bases each). With 5 bases removed from V and 3 bases from J, the gap between germline ends came to 17 bases. Germline V gene sequence: CDR1 GTSNPN, CDR2 SVGIG (reference sequence). This CDR3 is built from 14 residues. CDR3 sequence (DNA): TGTGCCTGGGGAGGGACCACAGGGCACTACGAGCAGTACTTC. This sequence encodes CAWGGTTGHYEQYF.